This T cell receptor (beta chain) was sequenced in a study of T-cell memory formation after mild COVID-19. The study, taken as a whole, reports: The second-wave clones peaking on day 37 were not confirmed as SARS-CoV-2-specific. Later expanders leaned toward CD4+, whereas clones contracting from day 15 to 85 were balanced CD4/CD8. Prior to infection, memory already included some responding clones, suggesting cross-reactive memory joined. The study found contracting CD4+ clones mainly in CM and EM and contracting CD8+ clones in EMRA.

Trimming cost V 1 base and J 3 bases, with 11 bases left between them. Germline V CDR1 and CDR2: SGHRS, YFSETQ. This CDR3 is built from 15 residues. About this clonotype: The antigen is unknown.

Via MiXCR, TCRdb re-called the 5' RACE reads, giving one row per CDR3 protein. The sample has fewer than 700,000 distinct CDR3 sequences, about a fifth seen once. Source material: PBMCs or a T cell subset sorted from them (not recorded which). The chain links TRBV5-1 to TRBJ1-5; D not certain. This receptor was identified in an adult woman who had mild COVID-19 (a few samples of this study predate the infection). Cell type and time point are not known. CDR3: CASSLNGRPNQPQHF. The CDR3 DNA sequence: TGCGCCAGCAGCTTGAACGGGAGGCCCAATCAGCCCCAGCATTTT.